Below, 6 T cell receptor beta chains from the same sample are listed, as sequenced in a study of regulatory T cells in long-lasting Graves disease. For TCR beta, libraries came from iRepertoire HTBI primers and Arm-PCR of CDR3 regions. TCRdb processed the multiplex PCR reads anew with MiXCR; each CDR3 protein has one entry. The data contain hundreds of thousands of distinct CDR3 sequences, about 16% of them singletons. Time point here: newly diagnosed GD, antithyroid drugs for less than 3 months. There was RNA extracted from PBMCs, and the TCR library was made from it. The data were also submitted as part of a second study, on T cells in Graves' hyperthyroidism and ophthalmopathy.

The source material was peripheral blood mononuclear cells (PBMCs), sampled at new diagnosis, from a patient treated with antithyroid drugs. These receptors all come from a woman in her thirties with Graves disease.

This clonotype was recorded at least ten times. This chain's CDR3 is CASRLLETWGNQPQHF. CDR3 coding DNA: TGTGCCAGCAGACTACTTGAGACCTGGGGCAATCAGCCCCAGCATTTT. This chain uses TRBV28 with TRBJ1-5; D unresolved. CDR1 and CDR2 (germline): MDHEN, SYDVKM. V lost 6 bases, J lost 2 bases, and 17 bases lay in between. The CDR3 length is 16 residues.

This clonotype was detected a few times. J is TRBJ2-5 and V is TRBV5-1, with D perhaps TRBD1 (5 bases). The CDR3 is made up of 15 amino acids. Deletions cut 0 bases from V and 4 bases from J, with 13 bases between. Per the germline V gene, CDR1 is SGHRS and CDR2 is YFSETQ. CDR3 DNA sequence: TGCGCCAGCAGCTTGGGTTCGACAGCCCTAGAGACCCAGTACTTC. Translating it yields CASSLGSTALETQYF.

This clonotype was counted at least ten times. This chain connects TRBV28 to TRBJ1-5; D possibly corresponds to TRBD1 (6 bases). V lost 2 bases and J lost 6, with 11 bases in between. The CDR3 has 14 amino acids. Per the germline V gene, CDR1 is MDHEN and CDR2 is SYDVKM. The CDR3 loop is CASSLQGSIQPQHF. The CDR3 nucleotides are TGTGCCAGCAGTTTACAGGGGTCCATTCAGCCCCAGCATTTT. Full variable domain (rest looked up from reference TRBV28 and TRBJ1-5): DVKVTQSSRYLVKRTGEKVFLECVQDMDHENMFWYRQDPGLGLRLIYFSYDVKMKEKGDIPEGYSVSREKKERFSLILESASTNQTSMYLCASSLQGSIQPQHFGDGTRLSIL.

About this clonotype itself: This may be a read error, as it is one base from a much larger clone. The chain joins TRBV10-3 to TRBJ2-1; D might be TRBD1 or TRBD2, each matching 5 bases. Per the germline V gene, CDR1 is ENHRY and CDR2 is SYGVKD. Trimming stripped 4 bases from V and 11 bases from J, with 15 bases between. The CDR3 is 13 amino acids. The CDR3 bases are TGTGCCATCAGTGCTCCAGACTGGGGGAAGCAGTTCTTC. Translation gives CAISAPDWGKQFF.

This clonotype was recorded at least ten times. The chain uses TRBV19 and TRBJ1-2, with 8 bases fitting TRBD1. The CDR3 contains 17 residues. The V gene end was trimmed by 7 bases and the J gene end by 1 base; junction bases not matched to a gene: 14. The germline V gene encodes CDR1 LNHDA and CDR2 SQIVND (reference sequence). CDR3: CASTTGTGESYNYGYTF. Written as DNA, the CDR3 is TGTGCCAGTACAACCGGGACAGGAGAATCTTATAACTATGGCTACACCTTC.

This clonotype was observed many times. CDR3 sequence (DNA): TGTGCCAGCAGGGCACGGAAGTACACAGATACGCAGTATTTT. Its protein product is CASRARKYTDTQYF. This sequence joins TRBV28 and TRBJ2-3, with no clear D. Germline V gene lookup returns CDR1 MDHEN and CDR2 SYDVKM. The V end was cut by 6 bases, the J end by 2 bases, with 12 bases between. This CDR3 comprises 14 residues.